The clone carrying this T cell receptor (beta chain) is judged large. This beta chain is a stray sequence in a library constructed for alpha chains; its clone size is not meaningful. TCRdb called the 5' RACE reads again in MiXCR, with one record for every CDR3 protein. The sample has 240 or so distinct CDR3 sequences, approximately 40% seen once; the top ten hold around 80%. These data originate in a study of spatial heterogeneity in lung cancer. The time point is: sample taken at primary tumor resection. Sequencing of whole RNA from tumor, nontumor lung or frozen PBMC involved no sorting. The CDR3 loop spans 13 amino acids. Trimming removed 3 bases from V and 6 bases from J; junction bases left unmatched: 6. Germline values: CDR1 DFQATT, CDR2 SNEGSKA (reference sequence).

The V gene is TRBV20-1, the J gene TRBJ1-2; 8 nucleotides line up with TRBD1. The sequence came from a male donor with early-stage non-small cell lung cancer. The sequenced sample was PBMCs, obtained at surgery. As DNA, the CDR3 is TGCAGTGCTAGGGAGACAGGGGATCATGGCTACACCTTC. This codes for CSARETGDHGYTF.